This T cell receptor (beta chain) comes out of a study of tumor and adjacent non-tumor tissue in lung cancer. About the research overall: Stage I to III disease affected over nine men and 5 women aged roughly 30 to 80. Study-level findings and limits: Tumor TCR diversity, when higher, was linked to shorter survival.

On this clonotype: Antigen unknown. At one of its ends the junction is not consistent with the germline gene, which may arise from a read error.

This sample's RNA came from whole unsorted tissue. The library came from three nested PCR rounds adapted from ARM-PCR protocols. TCRdb independently ran MiXCR on the multiplex PCR reads; one entry per CDR3 protein. The sample holds about 200,000 distinct CDR3 sequences, about 76% seen once. The sample consisted of lung tumor tissue. The TCR comes from a man between 60 and 75 years old with non-small cell lung cancer.

The CDR3 region is CTSSAPGLSYEQYF. In DNA form, the CDR3 reads TGTACCAGCAGCGCACCGGGACTCAGCTATGAGCAGTACTTC. The chain links TRBV6-1 to TRBJ2-7; the D gene is possibly TRBD2 (6 bases). The germline gives CDR1 MNHNS, CDR2 SASEGT. CDR3 length equals 14 residues.